This section outlines one T cell receptor beta chain sequence together with its context. TCRdb's table, derived via immunoSEQ multiplex PCR, lists solely in-frame clones and lacks some. The top ten hold roughly 1.2% of the sample, which has approximately 60,000 clones, about nine tenths seen once. These data originate in a study of control samples from healthy donors and cancer patients. Sequencing was carried out using PBMCs. This TCR derives from a woman in her 50s with colorectal cancer.

Written as DNA, the CDR3 is TGTGCCAGCAGCCCGCGACTTGGCACTGAAGCTTTCTTT. Protein sequence: CASSPRLGTEAFF. J is TRBJ1-1 and V is TRBV9; the D is unclear. Looked up from germline, CDR1 is SGDLS and CDR2 is YYNGEE. The CDR3 is 13 residues long. The V end lost 4 bases, the J end lost 4 bases, and 11 bases lay between the germline ends.